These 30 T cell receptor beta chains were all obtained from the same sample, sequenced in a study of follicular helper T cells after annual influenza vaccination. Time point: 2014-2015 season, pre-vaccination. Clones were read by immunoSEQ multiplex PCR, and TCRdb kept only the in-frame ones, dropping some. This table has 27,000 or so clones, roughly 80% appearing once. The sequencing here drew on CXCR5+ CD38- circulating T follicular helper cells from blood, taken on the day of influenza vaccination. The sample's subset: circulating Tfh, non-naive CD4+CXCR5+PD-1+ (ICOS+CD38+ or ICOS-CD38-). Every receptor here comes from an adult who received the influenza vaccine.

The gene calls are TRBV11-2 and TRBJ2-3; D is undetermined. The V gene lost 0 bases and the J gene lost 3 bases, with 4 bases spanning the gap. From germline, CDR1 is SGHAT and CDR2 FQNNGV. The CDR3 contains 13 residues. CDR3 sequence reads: CASSLERTDTQYF. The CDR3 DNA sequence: TGTGCCAGCAGCTTAGAACGGACAGATACGCAGTATTTT. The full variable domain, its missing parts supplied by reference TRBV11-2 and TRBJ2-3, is EAGVAQSPRYKIIEKRQSVAFWCNPISGHATLYWYQQILGQGPKLLIQFQNNGVVDDSQLPKDRFSAERLKGVDSTLKIQPAKLEDSAVYLCASSLERTDTQYFGPGTRLTVL.

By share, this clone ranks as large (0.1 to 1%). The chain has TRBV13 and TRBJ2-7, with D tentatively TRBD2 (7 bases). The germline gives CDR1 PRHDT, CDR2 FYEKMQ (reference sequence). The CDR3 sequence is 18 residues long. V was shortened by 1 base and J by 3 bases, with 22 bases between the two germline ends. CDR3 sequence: CASSLVFGHTGRGYEQYF. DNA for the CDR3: TGTGCCAGCAGCTTAGTTTTTGGGCATACAGGGAGGGGCTACGAGCAGTACTTC.

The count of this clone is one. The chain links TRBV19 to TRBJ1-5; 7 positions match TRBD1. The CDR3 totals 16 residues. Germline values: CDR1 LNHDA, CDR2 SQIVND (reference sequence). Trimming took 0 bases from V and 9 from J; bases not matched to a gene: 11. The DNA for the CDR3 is TGTGCCAGTAGTATAGAGGGGACAGCCATTATCGGGCCCCAGCATTTT. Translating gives CASSIEGTAIIGPQHF. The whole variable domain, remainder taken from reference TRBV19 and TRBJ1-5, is DGGITQSPKYLFRKEGQNVTLSCEQNLNHDAMYWYRQDPGQGLRLIYYSQIVNDFQKGDIAEGYSVSREKKESFPLTVTSAQKNPTAFYLCASSIEGTAIIGPQHFGDGTRLSIL.

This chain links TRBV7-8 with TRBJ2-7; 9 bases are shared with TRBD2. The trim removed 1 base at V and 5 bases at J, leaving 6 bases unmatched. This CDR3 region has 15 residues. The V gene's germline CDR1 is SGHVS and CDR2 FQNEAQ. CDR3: CASSLVGVAGDEQYF. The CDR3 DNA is TGTGCCAGCAGCTTAGTTGGGGTAGCGGGGGACGAGCAGTACTTC.

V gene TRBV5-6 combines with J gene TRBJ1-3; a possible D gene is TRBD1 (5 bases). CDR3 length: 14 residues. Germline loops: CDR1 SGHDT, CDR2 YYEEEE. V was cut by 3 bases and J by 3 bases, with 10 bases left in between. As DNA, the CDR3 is TGTGCCAGCAGCTATGGGACTTATGGAAACACCATATATTTT. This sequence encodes CASSYGTYGNTIYF.

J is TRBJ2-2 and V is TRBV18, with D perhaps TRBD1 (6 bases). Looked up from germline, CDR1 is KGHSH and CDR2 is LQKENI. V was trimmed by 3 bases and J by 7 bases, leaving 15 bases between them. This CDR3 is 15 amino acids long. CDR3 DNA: TGTGCCAGCTCACCTGAACAGGGTTCGAGCGGGGAGCTGTTTTTT. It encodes CASSPEQGSSGELFF.

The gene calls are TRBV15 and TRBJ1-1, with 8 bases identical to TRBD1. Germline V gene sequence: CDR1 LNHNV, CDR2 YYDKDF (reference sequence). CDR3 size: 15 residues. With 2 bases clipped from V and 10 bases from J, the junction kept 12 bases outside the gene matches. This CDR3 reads CATSRPGRGLRGAFF. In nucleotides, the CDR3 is TGTGCCACCAGCAGACCAGGCAGGGGGCTACGAGGAGCTTTCTTT. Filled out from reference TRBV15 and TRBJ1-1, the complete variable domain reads DAMVIQNPRYQVTQFGKPVTLSCSQTLNHNVMYWYQQKSSQAPKLLFHYYDKDFNNEADTPDNFQSRRPNTSFCFLDIRSPGLGDTAMYLCATSRPGRGLRGAFFGQGTRLTVV.

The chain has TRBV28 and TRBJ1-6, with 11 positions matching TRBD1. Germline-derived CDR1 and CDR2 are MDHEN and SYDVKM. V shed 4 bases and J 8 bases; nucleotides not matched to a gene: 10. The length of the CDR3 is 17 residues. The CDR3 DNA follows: TGTGCCAGCAGTTCGGACAGGGGGCGCACCCGTGATTCACCCCTCCACTTT. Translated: CASSSDRGRTRDSPLHF.

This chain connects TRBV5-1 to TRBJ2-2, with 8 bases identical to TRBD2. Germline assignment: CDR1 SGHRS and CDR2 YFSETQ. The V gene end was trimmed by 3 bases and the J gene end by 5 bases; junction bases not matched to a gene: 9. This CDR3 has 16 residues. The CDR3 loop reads CASSYSGSWGTGELFF. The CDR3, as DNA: TGCGCCAGCAGCTACAGCGGGAGTTGGGGAACCGGGGAGCTGTTTTTT. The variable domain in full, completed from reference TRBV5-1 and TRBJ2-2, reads KAGVTQTPRYLIKTRGQQVTLSCSPISGHRSVSWYQQTPGQGLQFLFEYFSETQRNKGNFPGRFSGRQFSNSRSEMNVSTLELGDSALYLCASSYSGSWGTGELFFGEGSRLTVL.

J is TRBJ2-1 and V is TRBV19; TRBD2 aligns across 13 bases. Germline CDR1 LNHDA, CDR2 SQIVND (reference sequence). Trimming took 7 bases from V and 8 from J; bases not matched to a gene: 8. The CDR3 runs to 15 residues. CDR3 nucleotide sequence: TGTGCCAGTATCCTTACTAGCGGGGGGGGCCATGAGCAGTTCTTC. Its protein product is CASILTSGGGHEQFF.

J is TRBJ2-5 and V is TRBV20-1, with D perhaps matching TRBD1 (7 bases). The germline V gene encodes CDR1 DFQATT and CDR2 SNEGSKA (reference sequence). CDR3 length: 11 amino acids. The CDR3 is CAGQHQETQYF. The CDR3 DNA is TGCGCGGGACAGCACCAAGAGACCCAGTACTTC.

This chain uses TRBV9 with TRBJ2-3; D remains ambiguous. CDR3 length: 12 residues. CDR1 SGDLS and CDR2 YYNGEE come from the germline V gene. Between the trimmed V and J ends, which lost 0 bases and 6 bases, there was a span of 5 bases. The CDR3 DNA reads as TGTGCCAGCAGCGTAGAATCGGATACGCAGTATTTT. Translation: CASSVESDTQYF.

The CDR3 region has the DNA TGCAGCGTGCCTGGGGGACAGGGTACCGGGGCCAACGTCCTGACTTTC. Translating it yields CSVPGGQGTGANVLTF. The chain uses TRBV29-1 and TRBJ2-6; 9 bases are a match to TRBD1. Germline V gives CDR1 SQVTM, CDR2 ANQGSEA. V lost 6 bases, J lost 4 bases, and 10 bases stayed unmatched. The CDR3 totals 16 residues.

The CDR3 sequence is CAISPDRESDTQYF. The CDR3 DNA sequence: TGTGCCATCAGTCCCGACAGGGAGTCAGATACGCAGTATTTT. The chain links TRBV10-3 to TRBJ2-3; 7 nucleotides align to TRBD1. This CDR3 has 14 residues. Germline CDR1 reads ENHRY; CDR2 reads SYGVKD. J was trimmed by 4 bases and V by 5 bases; bases with no gene match: 6.

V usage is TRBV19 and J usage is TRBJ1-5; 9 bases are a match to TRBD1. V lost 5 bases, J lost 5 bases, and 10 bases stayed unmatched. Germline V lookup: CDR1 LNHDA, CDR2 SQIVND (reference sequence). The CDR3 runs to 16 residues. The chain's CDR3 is CASSPLGTGSYQPQHF. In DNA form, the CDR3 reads TGTGCCAGTAGTCCCCTAGGGACAGGGTCTTATCAGCCCCAGCATTTT.

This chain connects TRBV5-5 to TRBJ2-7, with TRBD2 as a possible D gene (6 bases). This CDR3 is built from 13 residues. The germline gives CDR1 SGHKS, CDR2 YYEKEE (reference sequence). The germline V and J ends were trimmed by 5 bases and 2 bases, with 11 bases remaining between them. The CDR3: CASSSGLTYEQYF. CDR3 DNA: TGTGCCAGCAGTTCGGGACTCACCTACGAGCAGTACTTC.

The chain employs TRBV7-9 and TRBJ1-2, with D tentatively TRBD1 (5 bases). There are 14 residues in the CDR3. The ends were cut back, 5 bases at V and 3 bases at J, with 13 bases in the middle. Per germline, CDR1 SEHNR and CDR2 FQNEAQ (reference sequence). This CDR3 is CASSHVGADYGYTF. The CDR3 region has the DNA TGTGCCAGCAGCCACGTAGGGGCGGACTATGGCTACACCTTC.

The CDR3 coding sequence is TGTGCCAGCAGTTCCCTAACCCGACTGTTTCAAAATACGCAGTATTTT. It is translated as CASSSLTRLFQNTQYF. V and J are TRBV6-6 and TRBJ2-3; D is unclear. Germline values: CDR1 MNHNY, CDR2 SVGAGI (reference sequence). This CDR3 contains 16 residues. V was trimmed by 4 bases and J by 7 bases, leaving 21 bases between them.

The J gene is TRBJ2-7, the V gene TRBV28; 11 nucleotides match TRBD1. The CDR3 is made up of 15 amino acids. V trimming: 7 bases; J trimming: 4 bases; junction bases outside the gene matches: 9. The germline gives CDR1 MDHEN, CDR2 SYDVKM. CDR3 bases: TGTGCCAGCACTAGAGGGGGGACAGGGGGGTACGAGCAGTACTTC. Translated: CASTRGGTGGYEQYF.

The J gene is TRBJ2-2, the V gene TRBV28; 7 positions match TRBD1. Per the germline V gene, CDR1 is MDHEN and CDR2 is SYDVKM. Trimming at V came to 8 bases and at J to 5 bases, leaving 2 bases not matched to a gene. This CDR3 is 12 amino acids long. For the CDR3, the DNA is TGTGCCAGCCTACAGGGGACCGGGGAGCTGTTTTTT. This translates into CASLQGTGELFF.

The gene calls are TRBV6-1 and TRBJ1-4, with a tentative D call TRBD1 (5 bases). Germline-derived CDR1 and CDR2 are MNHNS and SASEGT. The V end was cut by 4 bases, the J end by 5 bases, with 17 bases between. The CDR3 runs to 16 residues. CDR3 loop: CASSGVQVGGNEKLFF. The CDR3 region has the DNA TGTGCCAGCAGTGGGGTACAGGTTGGGGGGAATGAAAAACTGTTTTTT.

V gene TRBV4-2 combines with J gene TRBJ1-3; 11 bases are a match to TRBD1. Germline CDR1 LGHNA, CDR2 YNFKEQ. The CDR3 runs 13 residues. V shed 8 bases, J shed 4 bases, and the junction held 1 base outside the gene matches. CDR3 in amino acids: CASGTGGGNTIYF. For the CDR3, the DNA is TGTGCCAGCGGGACAGGGGGAGGAAACACCATATATTTT.

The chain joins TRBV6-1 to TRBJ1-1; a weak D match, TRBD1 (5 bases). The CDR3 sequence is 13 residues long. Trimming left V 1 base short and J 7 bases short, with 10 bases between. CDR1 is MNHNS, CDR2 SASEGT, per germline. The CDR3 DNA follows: TGTGCCAGCAGTGAAGTGTTAGGGGATGAAGCTTTCTTT. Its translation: CASSEVLGDEAFF.

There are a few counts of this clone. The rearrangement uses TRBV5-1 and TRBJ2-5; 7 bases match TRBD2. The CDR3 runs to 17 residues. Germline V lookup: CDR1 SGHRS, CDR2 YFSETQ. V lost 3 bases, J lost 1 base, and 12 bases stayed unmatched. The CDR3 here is CASSSSSSGDLQETQYF. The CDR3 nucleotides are TGCGCCAGCAGCTCCTCTTCAAGCGGGGATCTCCAAGAGACCCAGTACTTC.

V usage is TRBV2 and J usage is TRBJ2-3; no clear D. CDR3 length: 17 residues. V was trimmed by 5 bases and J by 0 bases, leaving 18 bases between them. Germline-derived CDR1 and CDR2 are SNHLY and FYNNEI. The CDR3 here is CASSSSVYATSTDTQYF. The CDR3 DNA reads TGTGCCAGCAGTTCCTCTGTCTACGCTACTAGCACAGATACGCAGTATTTT.

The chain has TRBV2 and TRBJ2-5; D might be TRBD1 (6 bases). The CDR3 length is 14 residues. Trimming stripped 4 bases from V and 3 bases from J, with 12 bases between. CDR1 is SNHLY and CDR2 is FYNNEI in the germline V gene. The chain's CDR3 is CASSGSHREETQYF. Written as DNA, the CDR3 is TGTGCCAGCAGTGGTTCGCACAGGGAAGAGACCCAGTACTTC.

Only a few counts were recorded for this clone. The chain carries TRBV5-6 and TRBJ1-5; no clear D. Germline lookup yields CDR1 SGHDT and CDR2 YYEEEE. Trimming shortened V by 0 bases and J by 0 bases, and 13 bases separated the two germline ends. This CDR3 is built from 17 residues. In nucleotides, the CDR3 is TGTGCCAGCAGCTTGGGAGTAGACTCTTATAGCAATCAGCCCCAGCATTTT. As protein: CASSLGVDSYSNQPQHF.

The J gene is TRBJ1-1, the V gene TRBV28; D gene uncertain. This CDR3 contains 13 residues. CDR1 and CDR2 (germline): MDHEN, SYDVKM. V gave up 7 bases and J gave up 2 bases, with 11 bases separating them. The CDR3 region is CASKRGYNTEAFF. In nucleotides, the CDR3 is TGTGCCAGCAAGCGGGGTTATAACACTGAAGCTTTCTTT.

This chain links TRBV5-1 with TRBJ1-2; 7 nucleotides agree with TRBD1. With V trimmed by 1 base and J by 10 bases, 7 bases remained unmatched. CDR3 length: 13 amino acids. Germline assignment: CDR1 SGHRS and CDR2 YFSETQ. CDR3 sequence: CASSLRQGEAYTF. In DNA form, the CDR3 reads TGCGCCAGCAGCTTGCGGCAGGGGGAGGCCTACACCTTC.

The CDR3 sequence is CASSDRQGAHNEQFF. The CDR3 coding sequence is TGCGCCAGCAGCGACCGACAGGGGGCCCACAATGAGCAGTTCTTC. This chain uses TRBV5-1 with TRBJ2-1; 10 positions agree with TRBD1. Looked up from germline, CDR1 is SGHRS and CDR2 is YFSETQ. CDR3 length: 15 amino acids. The J segment lost 5 bases and the V segment lost 4 bases, leaving 6 bases of the junction unmatched.